The source of this TCR beta chain is a study of blood T cells in healthy people across ages. Together with a sample-barcoded 5' primer, a J-beta primer mix was included in a second PCR lasting about 7 to 11 cycles. TCRdb passed the 5' RACE reads through MiXCR, listing each CDR3 protein once. The sample lists 450,000 to 650,000 distinct CDR3 sequences, 24% occurring once. Trimming cost V 4 bases and J 5 bases; bases outside gene matches: 8. There are 15 residues in the CDR3. Germline CDR1 and CDR2: MNHEY and SVGAGI. Another study also made use of these data, one on T cells of mothers and their children.

This clonotype was obtained from a boy aged 5 to 17 in good health. Sequencing input: blood. The rearrangement joins TRBV6-5 to TRBJ2-3; 8 positions match TRBD2. The CDR3 nucleotides read TGTGCCAGCAGTTTCCAACTAGCGGCGGAAGATACGCAGTATTTT. Translation gives CASSFQLAAEDTQYF.